The 10 T cell receptor beta chains given below trace back to one sample, sequenced in a study of T cell responses to AZD1222 COVID-19 vaccine. Produced via immunoSEQ multiplex PCR; TCRdb's table is partial and in-frame only. The table lists around 110,000 clones, 70% to 90% of them singletons. The sequenced sample was peripheral blood, obtained 28 days after the second AZD1222 dose. These receptors all come from an adult who received the AZD1222 COVID-19 vaccine.

This chain connects TRBV27 to TRBJ2-2; D uncertain. The CDR3 is made up of 16 amino acids. The ends were cut back, 7 bases at V and 7 bases at J, with 22 bases in the middle. Germline V lookup: CDR1 MNHEY, CDR2 SMNVEV (reference sequence). The CDR3 loop reads CASMHLPSGRSGELFF. In DNA, the CDR3 is TGTGCCAGCATGCACCTTCCGTCAGGCCGGAGCGGGGAGCTGTTTTTT.

This clone occurred once. Here the CDR3 reads CASSPVRANRQPQHF. CDR3 in DNA: TGTGCCAGTAGTCCTGTTAGGGCCAACAGACAGCCCCAGCATTTT. The chain links TRBV19 to TRBJ1-5; no reliable D call. Trimming cost V 5 bases and J 7 bases, with 18 bases left between them. The CDR3 runs to 15 residues. Germline V gives CDR1 LNHDA, CDR2 SQIVND (reference sequence). Full variable domain (outside the CDR3, taken from reference TRBV19 and TRBJ1-5): DGGITQSPKYLFRKEGQNVTLSCEQNLNHDAMYWYRQDPGQGLRLIYYSQIVNDFQKGDIAEGYSVSREKKESFPLTVTSAQKNPTAFYLCASSPVRANRQPQHFGDGTRLSIL.

The rearrangement joins TRBV6-5 to TRBJ1-4, with TRBD1 identical over 7 bases. J was trimmed by 4 bases and V by 6 bases; bases with no gene match: 5. Germline-derived CDR1 and CDR2 are MNHEY and SVGAGI. The CDR3 is 14 amino acids. This CDR3 reads CASRGGTVNEKLFF. CDR3 bases: TGTGCCAGCAGGGGGGGGACAGTTAATGAAAAACTGTTTTTT.

The chain couples TRBV7-8 to TRBJ1-5, with unresolved D. The germline V gene encodes CDR1 SGHVS and CDR2 FQNEAQ. Trimming cost V 1 base and J 9 bases, with 13 bases left between them. The CDR3 consists of 14 residues. The CDR3 sequence: CASSLVGFSGPQHF. CDR3 nucleotide sequence: TGTGCCAGCAGCTTAGTGGGGTTCTCGGGGCCCCAGCATTTT.

This clone was counted once. A junction boundary mismatches the germline segment, possibly from a read error. This chain connects TRBV5-4 to TRBJ1-2; D remains unclear. Germline CDR1 is SGHNT and CDR2 is YYREEE (reference sequence). CDR3 length: 13 residues. The CDR3 region is CASRLVESGGYTF. DNA of the CDR3: TGTGCCAGCCGCTTAGTAGAATCCGGCGGCTACACCTTC.

This sequence joins TRBV4-2 and TRBJ2-7, with 7 bases that match TRBD1. The length of the CDR3 is 15 residues. In germline, CDR1 is LGHNA, CDR2 YNFKEQ. Unmatched junction bases numbered 13, after V lost 4 bases and J lost 7 bases. CDR3 nucleotides: TGTGCCAGCAGCCCGAGGACAGGCCAAAACGTAGAGCAGTACTTC. Its protein is CASSPRTGQNVEQYF.

This clone was detected only once. The chain employs TRBV7-8 and TRBJ2-7; D could derive from TRBD1 or TRBD2 (5 bases each). The CDR3 is 15 residues long. V shed 0 bases and J shed 0 bases, with 9 bases lying between them. Germline-derived CDR1 and CDR2 are SGHVS and FQNEAQ. The CDR3 DNA reads TGTGCCAGCAGCTTAGCTCGAGGGACCTCCTACGAGCAGTACTTC. This codes for CASSLARGTSYEQYF.

The CDR3, as DNA: TGTGCCAGTAGCACTGGAAACACCATATATTTT. Translated, it gives CASSTGNTIYF. J is TRBJ1-3 and V is TRBV6-5, with D uncertain. Trimming removed 9 bases at V and 2 bases at J, with 5 bases between. There are 11 residues in the CDR3. The germline gives CDR1 MNHEY, CDR2 SVGAGI.

V gene TRBV5-1 combines with J gene TRBJ1-6, with D tentatively TRBD1 (6 bases). CDR1 is SGHRS and CDR2 is YFSETQ in the germline V gene. Trimming left V 1 base short and J 8 bases short, with 13 bases between. This CDR3 has 15 residues. The CDR3 is CASSLSGAKYSPLHF. DNA for the CDR3: TGCGCCAGCAGCTTGTCGGGGGCGAAGTATTCACCCCTCCACTTT.

The table lists this clone with a few counts. This rearrangement joins TRBV21-1 to TRBJ1-1; whether TRBD1, the table's D call, matches the DNA was not checked. TRBV21-1 is marked as a pseudogene. This CDR3 region has 14 residues. CDR3 loop: CASSRDKRNTEAFF. The CDR3 bases are TGTGCCAGCAGTCGGGACAAGAGGAACACTGAAGCTTTCTTT.